The text below deals with one TCR beta chain. Its antigen remains unidentified. The sample originates from a study of T cell repertoires in cytomegalovirus infection. Study-level background: TCR beta signatures that were public indicated CMV infection and matching HLA type. Study-wide points: CMV carriers with the relevant HLA were identified by cumulative public TCR beta family frequency. The response measured ex vivo was dominated by TCR beta clonotypes (HLA-C-restricted and CMV-specific).

The germline gives CDR1 DFQATT, CDR2 SNEGSKA (reference sequence). The CDR3 is 16 amino acids. V was pared by 3 bases and J by 0 bases, with 17 bases between. TCRdb fed the reads into MiXCR, producing one record per CDR3 protein. This table holds around 440,000 distinct CDR3 sequences, around 10% found once. V gene TRBV20-1 combines with J gene TRBJ1-2; the D gene is possibly TRBD1 (6 bases). The receptor's source is a human donor in good health (CMV status not recorded). Some clones in this sample may be carry-over from other donors' samples. The sample consisted of PBMCs. CDR3 coding DNA: TGCAGTGCTAGGCCCGGACAGCTCGGGGCTAACTATGGCTACACCTTC. It yields the protein CSARPGQLGANYGYTF.